A single sample gave rise to the 17 T cell receptor beta chains below, sequenced in a study of T cells in Graves' hyperthyroidism and ophthalmopathy. Researchers took RNA transcripts and amplified the TCR beta CDR3 regions from them. With the HTBI primer set, the TCR CDR3 went through a first round of RT-PCR. MiXCR, applied by TCRdb to the multiplex PCR reads, yields one record per CDR3 protein. The table includes around 600,000 distinct CDR3 sequences, 12% to 15% detected once. The sequenced sample was blood. The receptors stem from a woman between 18 and 29 years old with Graves' ophthalmopathy.

On this clonotype itself: A clone one base away is much larger, so this may be a read error. This sequence joins TRBV3-1 and TRBJ2-1, with D unresolved. The CDR3 is made up of 14 amino acids. The ends were cut back, 0 bases at V and 12 bases at J, with 15 bases in the middle. CDR1 and CDR2 (germline): LGHDT, YNNKEL (reference sequence). The CDR3 loop reads CASSQDRQDGGQFF. CDR3 coding DNA: TGTGCCAGCAGCCAAGATCGACAAGACGGTGGGCAGTTCTTC.

The count of this clonotype is one. A single base separates this from a much larger clone, so it may be a read error. J is TRBJ2-5 and V is TRBV2; no clear D. Germline CDR1 and CDR2: SNHLY and FYNNEI. Trimming took 5 bases from V and 0 from J, leaving 13 bases between them. This CDR3 region has 15 residues. The CDR3 bases are TGTGCCAGCAGTACCCAGGACGGTCACCAAGAGACCCAGTACTTC. This translates into CASSTQDGHQETQYF.

This clonotype was recorded at least ten times. This chain uses TRBV20-1 with TRBJ2-7, with 8 bases that match TRBD2. Germline loops: CDR1 DFQATT, CDR2 SNEGSKA (reference sequence). This CDR3 is 14 amino acids long. V trimming: 1 base; J trimming: 3 bases; junction bases outside the gene matches: 5. This CDR3 is CSARGREGLYEQYF. The DNA of the CDR3 is TGCAGTGCTAGAGGCCGGGAGGGCCTCTACGAGCAGTACTTC.

As regards this clonotype: A read error is possible here, since a much larger clone lies one base away. The chain carries TRBV7-9 and TRBJ2-7; D is undetermined. The length of the CDR3 is 14 residues. Germline CDR1 is SEHNR and CDR2 is FQNEAQ (reference sequence). V lost 8 bases and J 4 bases, leaving 18 bases between the germline ends. CDR3: CASADPRYTYEQYF. CDR3 coding DNA: TGTGCCAGCGCCGACCCACGCTATACATACGAGCAGTACTTC.

The sample holds many counts of this clonotype. The chain employs TRBV5-8 and TRBJ2-5; D perhaps matches TRBD2 (5 bases). Germline V CDR1 and CDR2: SGHTS, YDEGEE. Trimming stripped 6 bases from V and 0 bases from J, with 15 bases between. The CDR3 is 15 amino acids. CDR3 sequence (DNA): TGTGCCAGCACCCCTGGGAGCACGTACCAAGAGACCCAGTACTTC. As protein: CASTPGSTYQETQYF.

The chain uses TRBV9 and TRBJ2-5; D is perhaps TRBD2 (7 bases). Trimming removed 0 bases from V and 5 bases from J, with 17 bases in between. Looked up from germline, CDR1 is SGDLS and CDR2 is YYNGEE. CDR3 length: 16 amino acids. The CDR3 reads CASSVVGGGSRETQYF. Written as DNA, the CDR3 is TGTGCCAGCAGCGTAGTAGGGGGAGGGTCCAGGGAGACCCAGTACTTC.

The V gene is TRBV29-1, the J gene TRBJ1-1, with 9 bases that match TRBD1. This CDR3 spans 15 amino acids. V shed 4 bases and J 5 bases; nucleotides not matched to a gene: 11. Germline assignment: CDR1 SQVTM and CDR2 ANQGSEA. The CDR3 reads CSVVGQGLSGTEAFF. The CDR3 bases are TGCAGCGTTGTTGGACAGGGGCTTTCAGGGACTGAAGCTTTCTTT.

This clonotype was detected ten times or more. The chain recombines TRBV27 with TRBJ2-7; 9 bases map to TRBD2. J lost 6 bases, V lost 2 bases, and 17 bases had no gene match. Germline V gene lookup returns CDR1 MNHEY and CDR2 SMNVEV (reference sequence). This CDR3 contains 18 residues. CDR3 coding DNA: TGTGCCAGCAGTTTAATGAGGACTTATAGCGGGAGTTCTTCCGAGCAGTACTTC. This encodes CASSLMRTYSGSSSEQYF.

Here the CDR3 reads CAWSVNASPLHF. In DNA, the CDR3 is TGTGCCTGGAGTGTAAACGCGTCACCCCTCCACTTT. The rearrangement joins TRBV30 to TRBJ1-6, with unresolved D. Germline V gene lookup returns CDR1 GTSNPN and CDR2 SVGIG (reference sequence). Trimming removed 0 bases from V and 10 bases from J, with 7 bases in between. The CDR3 loop spans 12 amino acids.

Only a few counts were recorded for this clonotype. The rearrangement uses TRBV7-9 and TRBJ2-7; 10 nucleotides line up with TRBD2. The CDR3 spans 16 residues. Germline V gene lookup returns CDR1 SEHNR and CDR2 FQNEAQ (reference sequence). J gave up 6 bases and V 0 bases, and 8 bases lay outside the gene matches. CDR3 sequence reads: CASSLALAGEGCEQYF. CDR3 nucleotides: TGTGCCAGCAGCTTAGCCCTAGCGGGAGAGGGTTGCGAGCAGTACTTC.

This clonotype was observed many times. The CDR3 DNA reads as TGTGCCAGCAGCTCGAAGAGAAGCGGTGGAGAGACCCAGTACTTC. It yields the protein CASSSKRSGGETQYF. The chain joins TRBV11-1 to TRBJ2-5, with D maybe TRBD2 (5 bases). CDR1 SGHAT and CDR2 FQDESV come from the germline V gene (reference sequence). The CDR3 is 15 residues long. Trimming shortened V by 4 bases and J by 4 bases, and 16 bases separated the two germline ends.

This clonotype was seen many times. The rearrangement links TRBV29-1 to TRBJ2-5; D is possibly TRBD1 (6 bases). The germline V gene encodes CDR1 SQVTM and CDR2 ANQGSEA. This CDR3 region has 12 residues. V lost 8 bases, J lost 5 bases, and 15 bases lay in between. The CDR3 here is CSLNRADETQYF. DNA for the CDR3: TGCAGCCTTAACAGGGCAGATGAGACCCAGTACTTC.

This clonotype was recorded many times. The rearrangement uses TRBV7-3 and TRBJ2-1, with D perhaps assigned TRBD1 or TRBD2 (6 bases each). The CDR3 has 13 residues. CDR1 is SGHTA and CDR2 is FQGTGA in the germline V gene. V was shortened by 6 bases and J by 5 bases, with 11 bases between the two germline ends. The CDR3: CASSSGADNEQFF. The CDR3 DNA reads TGTGCCAGCAGTTCGGGGGCGGACAATGAGCAGTTCTTC.

This clonotype showed up many times. V is TRBV6-5 and J is TRBJ2-5; 8 positions agree with TRBD2. The CDR3 spans 17 residues. J was trimmed by 1 base and V by 0 bases; bases with no gene match: 7. Germline CDR1 MNHEY, CDR2 SVGAGI. This chain's CDR3 is CASSYSPAGDLQETQYF. DNA of the CDR3: TGTGCCAGCAGTTACTCCCCAGCGGGAGACCTCCAAGAGACCCAGTACTTC.

In its sample, this clonotype was seen many times. The chain recombines TRBV28 with TRBJ2-3; TRBD2 matches 12 bases. Germline V lookup: CDR1 MDHEN, CDR2 SYDVKM. With V trimmed by 4 bases and J by 5 bases, 10 bases remained unmatched. The CDR3 contains 17 residues. This chain's CDR3 is CASSSYTGTSGLDTQYF. The CDR3 nucleotides are TGTGCCAGCAGTTCATATACCGGGACTAGCGGGTTAGATACGCAGTATTTT.

This clonotype was recorded a few times. The J gene is TRBJ1-4, the V gene TRBV6-1; D gene unclear. CDR1 and CDR2 (germline): MNHNS, SASEGT. The CDR3 is made up of 15 amino acids. Trimming took off 7 bases at V and 7 bases at J, with 19 bases between the two ends. The DNA for the CDR3 is TGTGCCAGCAATTCTGTCGGCGAGCCAGTTGAAAAACTGTTTTTT. This codes for CASNSVGEPVEKLFF.

This sequence joins TRBV11-3 and TRBJ2-2; D may be TRBD2 (6 bases). Germline loops: CDR1 SGHNT, CDR2 YENEEA. This CDR3 spans 15 amino acids. The V and J ends lost 1 base and 7 bases respectively, with 13 bases between them. CDR3 DNA: TGTGCCAGCAGCTTAGGAGATCCCGGGGGCGGGGAGCTGTTTTTT. It is translated as CASSLGDPGGGELFF.